Presented here are 20 T cell receptor gamma chains from one specimen sequenced in a study of Vδ1+ human thymocytes. Whole-study findings and limits: In the thymus, TRG and TRD repertoires looked highly polyclonal with Gaussian CDR3 lengths.

No antigen is known for these receptors. RNA was extracted from the cells and then reverse transcribed. Pooled V-gene forward primers with one constant-region reverse primer generated the CDR3 amplicons by multiplex PCR. TCRdb reanalysed the multiplex PCR reads via CATT. Here the sample spans tens of thousands of gamma-chain clones, roughly 21% being singletons. Sequencing was done on a sample of Vdelta1+ gamma-delta thymocytes from the thymus. As to subset: FACS-sorted CD3+ TCRalphabeta- TCRVdelta1+ TCRVdelta2- thymocytes. The receptors derive from a girl less than two years old who had congenital heart surgery.

The V gene is TRGV3, the J gene TRGJ1 or TRGJ2. Germline lookup yields CDR1 VTNTFY and CDR2 YDVSTARD (reference sequence). V shed 1 base, J shed 8 bases, and the junction held 2 bases outside the gene matches. CDR3 length: 11 residues. CDR3 amino acids: CATWDSNKKLF. CDR3 nucleotides: TGTGCCACCTGGGACAGCAATAAGAAACTCTTT.

There are a few counts of this clone. It may be a read error: a sequence one base away is much more abundant. The sample has other DNA sequences that encode this CDR3 too. This chain connects TRGV4 to TRGJ1 or TRGJ2. Germline values: CDR1 EGSTGY, CDR2 YDSYTSSV. The V gene end was trimmed by 4 bases and the J gene end by 7 bases; junction bases not matched to a gene: 4. This CDR3 spans 11 amino acids. CDR3 protein: CATWEGYKKLF. The CDR3 region has the DNA TGTGCCACCTGGGAGGGCTATAAGAAACTCTTT.

This clone was picked up a small number of times. Since a much larger clone is just one base distant, this may be a read error. Other DNA sequences in the sample encode the same CDR3. The rearrangement links TRGV9 to TRGJ1 or TRGJ2. Germline lookup yields CDR1 GITISATS and CDR2 ISYDGTV (reference sequence). The CDR3 extends over 13 amino acids. CDR3 coding DNA: TGCGCCTTGTGGGAGGAGAATTATTATAAGAAACTCTTT. Its translation is CALWEENYYKKLF.

As for this clone: This could be a read error, since a much larger clone is one nucleotide away. This sample also contains other DNA sequences that code for the same CDR3. The chain couples TRGV2 to TRGJP2. The CDR3 is made up of 15 amino acids. Germline values: CDR1 EGSNGY, CDR2 YDSYNSKV. V lost 0 bases and J lost 4; bases outside the gene matches: 5. The CDR3 reads CATWDGRVSDWIKTF. The DNA of the CDR3 is TGTGCCACCTGGGACGGGCGGGTTAGTGATTGGATCAAGACGTTT.

This clone has more than one count but fewer than ten. The chain uses TRGV3 and TRGJ1 or TRGJ2. Unmatched junction bases numbered 8, after V lost 1 base and J lost 8 bases. Germline CDR1 and CDR2: VTNTFY and YDVSTARD (reference sequence). CDR3 length: 13 residues. The CDR3 spells CATWDSPWDKKLF. As DNA, the CDR3 is TGTGCCACCTGGGACAGCCCGTGGGATAAGAAACTCTTT.

This chain links TRGV3 with TRGJ1 or TRGJ2. This CDR3 is built from 14 residues. Germline V gene lookup returns CDR1 VTNTFY and CDR2 YDVSTARD (reference sequence). V was pared by 4 bases and J by 3 bases, with 9 bases of the junction left unmatched. As DNA, the CDR3 is TGTGCCACCTGGGATGGGAAGGTTTATTATAAGAAACTCTTT. Residues: CATWDGKVYYKKLF.

This clone was observed a handful of times. The J gene is TRGJ1 or TRGJ2, the V gene TRGV8. The CDR3 runs 12 residues. Germline CDR1 reads VENAVY; CDR2 reads YDSYNSRV. Trimming removed 4 bases from V and 7 bases from J; junction bases left unmatched: 7. CDR3 nucleotides: TGTGCCACCTGGGAAATGAGGTATAAGAAACTCTTT. Its protein product is CATWEMRYKKLF.

V gene TRGV4 combines with J gene TRGJ1 or TRGJ2. The CDR3 totals 16 residues. Germline V gene data show CDR1 as EGSTGY and CDR2 as YDSYTSSV. Trimming at V came to 5 bases and at J to 8 bases, leaving 21 bases not matched to a gene. Here the CDR3 reads CATWGPWPSKRHKKLF. CDR3 nucleotide sequence: TGTGCCACCTGGGGTCCCTGGCCGTCGAAACGCCATAAGAAACTCTTT.

The V and J genes are TRGV4 and TRGJ1 or TRGJ2. V was clipped by 1 base and J by 1 base; unmatched bases: 13. CDR3 size: 17 residues. Germline-derived CDR1 and CDR2 are EGSTGY and YDSYTSSV. The CDR3 DNA reads as TGTGCCACCTGGGATGGCCTTCTGGCGTCAAATTATTATAAGAAACTCTTT. Translated: CATWDGLLASNYYKKLF.

In the case of this clone: The same CDR3 arises from other DNA sequences in this sample as well. The V call is TRGV9, the J call TRGJ1 or TRGJ2. Germline CDR1 and CDR2: GITISATS and ISYDGTV (reference sequence). The V segment lost 0 bases and the J segment 3 bases; nucleotides outside the gene matches: 8. The CDR3 has 15 amino acids. The CDR3 DNA reads TGTGCCTTGTGGGAGGTGCAATCCCTTTATTATAAGAAACTCTTT. Its translation is CALWEVQSLYYKKLF.

The chain is built from TRGV5 and TRGJ1 or TRGJ2. The CDR3 covers 14 residues. Per the germline V gene, CDR1 is VINAFY and CDR2 is YDVSNSKD. J gave up 5 bases and V 1 base, and 8 bases lay outside the gene matches. Here the CDR3 reads CATWDSPVDYKKLF. Here the CDR3 DNA reads TGTGCCACCTGGGACAGCCCGGTAGATTATAAGAAACTCTTT.

This clone was recorded a few times. The gene calls are TRGV4 and TRGJ1 or TRGJ2. Germline V gives CDR1 EGSTGY, CDR2 YDSYTSSV. V shed 0 bases and J 6 bases; nucleotides not matched to a gene: 5. The CDR3 covers 13 residues. CDR3 in amino acids: CATWDGYAYKKLF. The CDR3 bases are TGTGCCACCTGGGATGGGTACGCTTATAAGAAACTCTTT.

By share, this clone ranks as medium-sized. The same CDR3 also results from other DNA sequences found in this sample. V and J are TRGV9 and TRGJ1 or TRGJ2. CDR1 and CDR2 from the germline V gene are GITISATS and ISYDGTV (reference sequence). CDR3 length equals 12 residues. V was clipped by 2 bases and J by 5 bases; unmatched bases: 3. CDR3 loop: CALWEGDYKKLF. The DNA of the CDR3 is TGTGCCTTGTGGGAGGGGGATTATAAGAAACTCTTT.

The rearrangement uses TRGV2 and TRGJP1. Germline V gene sequence: CDR1 EGSNGY, CDR2 YDSYNSKV. J gave up 4 bases and V 4 bases, and 9 bases lay outside the gene matches. The CDR3 sequence is 15 residues long. CDR3 coding DNA: TGTGCCACCTGGGAACAGCCTGGCACTGGTTGGTTCAAGATATTT. This encodes CATWEQPGTGWFKIF.

This sequence joins TRGV8 and TRGJ1 or TRGJ2. The CDR3 is 12 amino acids. The V and J ends lost 3 bases and 14 bases, in that order; junction bases with no gene match: 13. Germline V gene lookup returns CDR1 VENAVY and CDR2 YDSYNSRV. The CDR3 DNA follows: TGTGCCACCTGGGATGGGTATCAAGATCAACTCTTT. Residues: CATWDGYQDQLF.

The rearrangement links TRGV2 to TRGJP2. Unmatched junction bases numbered 9, after V lost 4 bases and J lost 1 base. The CDR3 contains 16 residues. Germline CDR1 is EGSNGY and CDR2 is YDSYNSKV. The CDR3 nucleotides read TGTGCCACCTGGGATGGGCGACTTAGTAGTGATTGGATCAAGACGTTT. It codes for CATWDGRLSSDWIKTF.

This clone has only a few counts. This sequence joins TRGV9 and TRGJ1 or TRGJ2. CDR3 length: 14 amino acids. Germline CDR1 GITISATS, CDR2 ISYDGTV (reference sequence). J was trimmed by 6 bases and V by 0 bases; bases with no gene match: 8. CDR3 region: CALWEVLLAYKKLF. Here the CDR3 DNA reads TGTGCCTTGTGGGAGGTGCTGTTGGCTTATAAGAAACTCTTT.

This clone is labeled as medium-sized. In the same sample, other DNA sequences code for this CDR3. This chain joins TRGV9 and TRGJ1 or TRGJ2. The J segment lost 4 bases and the V segment lost 2 bases, leaving 2 bases of the junction unmatched. CDR3 length: 12 residues. CDR1 GITISATS and CDR2 ISYDGTV come from the germline V gene (reference sequence). CDR3 DNA: TGTGCCTTGTGGGAGGACTATTATAAGAAACTCTTT. Translating gives CALWEDYYKKLF.

This clone was observed a few times. The J gene is TRGJ1 or TRGJ2, the V gene TRGV3. This CDR3 is built from 11 residues. Germline lookup yields CDR1 VTNTFY and CDR2 YDVSTARD (reference sequence). The junction had 9 bases not matched to a gene; V was cut back by 5 bases and J by 11 bases. The CDR3 DNA reads TGTGCCACCTGGGTGCGGAGAGAGAAACTCTTT. It codes for CATWVRREKLF.

V and J are TRGV2 and TRGJP2. CDR3 length: 15 residues. Trimming cost V 4 bases and J 4 bases; bases outside gene matches: 9. CDR1 EGSNGY and CDR2 YDSYNSKV come from the germline V gene. In DNA form, the CDR3 reads TGTGCCACCTGGGAAGGGGGACATAGTGATTGGATCAAGACGTTT. As protein: CATWEGGHSDWIKTF.